The clone carrying this TCR beta chain has more than one count but fewer than ten. The antigen remains unidentified. This sample is drawn from a study of T-cell reconstitution after alpha-beta-depleted transplantation in children. Broader study findings: Reportedly, roughly two months post-transplant, alpha-beta T cells arose from several hundred expanded graft clones.

There are 12 residues in the CDR3. Germline CDR1 and CDR2: KGHSH and LQKENI. The V and J ends lost 3 bases and 5 bases respectively, with 7 bases between them. The TCRbeta library incorporated unique molecular identifiers. MiXCR, run by TCRdb on the PCR reads, gives a single entry per CDR3 protein. This repertoire shows 500,000 to 650,000 distinct CDR3 sequences, about an eighth found once; its top ten account for around 13%. This chain links TRBV18 with TRBJ2-5; D not resolved. This specimen consisted of PBMCs, mostly from graft donor cells, obtained 180 days after TCRalphabeta/CD19-depleted stem cell transplant. The sequence came from a female patient between 2 and 15 years old who had a stem cell transplant for aplastic anemia, so the T cells may come from the graft donor. The CDR3 DNA sequence: TGTGCCAGCTCACCCTTTGGCGAGACCCAGTACTTC. Amino acid sequence: CASSPFGETQYF.